A selection of T cell receptor beta chains follows, all from one sample in a study of cytomegalovirus exposure and HLA in healthy donors. Only in-frame clones appear in the TCRdb table, and some are missing; sequencing was by immunoSEQ multiplex PCR. The repertoire holds under 200,000 clones, with roughly four fifths as singletons. The sample consisted of PBMCs. Source of these receptors: a woman aged 18-35 years in good health and CMV-seronegative. CDR3s include the opening cysteine and the closing phenylalanine or tryptophan. Fields, in order: J gene, D gene, V gene, clone size, CDR3 protein, CDR3 DNA. The D gene is left open where the match is weak. Only part of the rows carry a size: once, few, many, or a class if the clone is expanded.

>TRBJ2-7|NA|TRBV19|NA
CASSPRTVYEQYF
TGTGCCAGTAGTCCGAGGACAGTCTACGAGCAGTACTTC
>TRBJ2-7|NA|TRBV2|NA
CASRKSEGSYEQYF
TGTGCCAGCAGAAAGTCCGAGGGCTCCTACGAGCAGTACTTC
>TRBJ2-1|NA|TRBV6-5|NA
CASTNRGNDNEQFF
TGTGCCAGCACCAACCGGGGTAATGACAATGAGCAGTTCTTC
>TRBJ2-7|TRBD1|TRBV23-1|NA
CASSQFLAGGRYEQYF
TGCGCCAGCAGTCAATTCCTGGCAGGGGGTAGGTACGAGCAGTACTTC
>TRBJ2-7|TRBD1|TRBV9|NA
CASSAPGTGETYEQYF
TGTGCCAGCAGCGCCCCCGGGACAGGAGAAACCTACGAGCAGTACTTC
>TRBJ1-1|TRBD1|TRBV18|few
CASSWDRGRGTEAFF
TGTGCCAGCTCATGGGACAGGGGGCGAGGCACTGAAGCTTTCTTT
>TRBJ1-3|NA|TRBV18|NA
CASSAEITGNTIYF
TGTGCCAGCTCAGCGGAGATTACTGGAAACACCATATATTTT
>TRBJ2-7|TRBD2|TRBV6-1|NA
CASSEETSGSLEQYF
TGTGCCAGCAGTGAAGAAACTAGCGGGAGTCTAGAGCAGTACTTC
>TRBJ1-5|TRBD1|TRBV6-1|few
CASSEIGQGARPQHF
TGTGCCAGCAGTGAAATTGGGCAGGGGGCGAGGCCCCAGCATTTT
>TRBJ2-2|TRBD2|TRBV9|NA
CASSVGATSGGAQNTGELFF
TGTGCCAGCAGCGTAGGAGCGACTAGCGGGGGGGCCCAGAACACCGGGGAGCTGTTTTTT
>TRBJ2-2|TRBD1|TRBV9|NA
CASSEYRGANTGELFF
TGTGCCAGCAGCGAGTACAGGGGAGCAAACACCGGGGAGCTGTTTTTT